The 18 T cell receptor beta chains below were found in one sample sequenced in a study of CD4+ T cells in melanoma. The assay was immunoSEQ multiplex PCR, and TCRdb's table has in-frame clones only and misses some. The sample lists approximately 10,000 clones, roughly two thirds seen once, with 15% to 20% in the top ten. Sequences were obtained from cells from a culture (not recorded whether cultured in vitro). These receptors were obtained from a human donor with melanoma.

The CDR3 region is CASSVGTSGVPSTDTQYF. CDR3 bases: TGTGCCAGCAGCGTGGGGACTAGCGGGGTCCCTAGCACAGATACGCAGTATTTT. This chain links TRBV5-8 with TRBJ2-3; 13 nucleotides agree with TRBD2. The CDR3 runs 18 residues. V shed 4 bases and J 0 bases; nucleotides not matched to a gene: 8. CDR1 is SGHTS, CDR2 YDEGEE, per germline.

The chain joins TRBV11-2 to TRBJ2-1; TRBD1 aligns across 8 bases. Germline V lookup: CDR1 SGHAT, CDR2 FQNNGV. The CDR3 runs 16 residues. The V segment lost 6 bases and the J segment 3 bases; nucleotides outside the gene matches: 10. The CDR3 DNA reads as TGTGCCAGCAGACCGCTCCGACAGGGGCGCTACAATGAGCAGTTCTTC. Residues: CASRPLRQGRYNEQFF.

The rearrangement uses TRBV20-1 and TRBJ2-4, with D hard to call. Trimming left V 5 bases short and J 8 bases short, with 10 bases between. CDR3 length: 11 residues. Germline-derived CDR1 and CDR2 are DFQATT and SNEGSKA (reference sequence). The CDR3 nucleotides are TGCAGTGCTCTGGTTGGGGACATTCAGTACTTC. Translating gives CSALVGDIQYF.

The chain uses TRBV11-2 and TRBJ1-2; D remains unclear. This CDR3 comprises 17 residues. Per germline, CDR1 SGHAT and CDR2 FQNNGV. V lost 2 bases and J lost 2, with 18 bases in between. CDR3 nucleotides: TGTGCCAGCAGCTTAATTGGCGGGCCCGAGGGCAACTATGGCTACACCTTC. This codes for CASSLIGGPEGNYGYTF. The variable domain in full, completed from reference TRBV11-2 and TRBJ1-2, reads EAGVAQSPRYKIIEKRQSVAFWCNPISGHATLYWYQQILGQGPKLLIQFQNNGVVDDSQLPKDRFSAERLKGVDSTLKIQPAKLEDSAVYLCASSLIGGPEGNYGYTFGSGTRLTVV.

The chain combines TRBV2 with TRBJ2-5, with 7 bases that match TRBD2. Germline loops: CDR1 SNHLY, CDR2 FYNNEI. The length of the CDR3 is 15 residues. The V gene end was trimmed by 5 bases and the J gene end by 1 base; junction bases not matched to a gene: 7. The CDR3 loop reads CASSLLSGGQETQYF. Written as DNA, the CDR3 is TGTGCCAGCAGTTTGTTATCGGGGGGCCAAGAGACCCAGTACTTC.

The chain uses TRBV5-1 and TRBJ1-1; D unresolved. This CDR3 comprises 15 residues. V was trimmed by 0 bases and J by 2 bases, leaving 11 bases between them. Per germline, CDR1 SGHRS and CDR2 YFSETQ. The DNA for the CDR3 is TGCGCCAGCAGCTTGGGTGAGGTAGGAAACACTGAAGCTTTCTTT. Amino acid sequence: CASSLGEVGNTEAFF.

This clone was counted once. This chain connects TRBV5-1 to TRBJ2-3; 7 bases are shared with TRBD2. The CDR3 is 14 residues long. Germline V gene lookup returns CDR1 SGHRS and CDR2 YFSETQ. The V segment lost 1 base and the J segment 4 bases; nucleotides outside the gene matches: 3. CDR3 sequence reads: CASSLSLAADTQYF. CDR3 sequence (DNA): TGCGCCAGCAGCTTGAGCCTAGCGGCAGATACGCAGTATTTT.

V is TRBV5-1 and J is TRBJ1-1; 7 nucleotides align to TRBD1. Germline V gene lookup returns CDR1 SGHRS and CDR2 YFSETQ. With 4 bases clipped from V and 2 bases from J, the junction kept 5 bases outside the gene matches. The CDR3 consists of 14 residues. The CDR3, as DNA: TGCGCCAGCAGCAACAGACAGGGAAACACTGAAGCTTTCTTT. Translation gives CASSNRQGNTEAFF.

The chain is built from TRBV15 and TRBJ1-6, with D perhaps TRBD1 (6 bases). Deletions cut 5 bases from V and 14 bases from J, with 28 bases between. The CDR3 is made up of 17 amino acids. Germline V CDR1 and CDR2: LNHNV, YYDKDF (reference sequence). This CDR3 reads CATSGDLQAAQRGSLHF. The CDR3 bases are TGTGCCACCAGCGGTGACCTACAGGCAGCCCAAAGGGGGTCCCTCCACTTT.

This clone was observed a few times. The genes are TRBV7-9 and TRBJ1-6; D is ambiguous. CDR3 length equals 16 residues. V was shortened by 5 bases and J by 2 bases, with 13 bases between the two germline ends. Germline CDR1 is SEHNR and CDR2 is FQNEAQ (reference sequence). This CDR3 is CASSVWTSTYNSPLHF. CDR3 DNA sequence: TGTGCCAGCAGCGTTTGGACGTCCACCTATAATTCACCCCTCCACTTT.

In nucleotides, the CDR3 is TGCGCCAGCAGCCCTACTAGCTCTTCGACGCAGTATTTT. Its protein is CASSPTSSSTQYF. The J gene is TRBJ2-3, the V gene TRBV10-2, with a weak D call TRBD2 (6 bases). The CDR3 covers 13 residues. With 6 bases removed from V and 9 bases from J, the gap between germline ends came to 16 bases. Germline V gene sequence: CDR1 WSHSY, CDR2 SAAADI.

J is TRBJ1-5 and V is TRBV25-1, with unresolved D. Germline assignment: CDR1 MGHDK and CDR2 SYGVNS. Trimming left V 7 bases short and J 0 bases short, with 1 base between. The CDR3 is 11 residues long. The CDR3 protein is CASNSNQPQHF. CDR3 nucleotide sequence: TGTGCCAGCAATAGCAATCAGCCCCAGCATTTT.

The gene calls are TRBV6-6 and TRBJ1-6; D not resolved. The V end was cut by 10 bases, the J end by 5 bases, with 18 bases between. CDR1 MNHNY and CDR2 SVGAGI come from the germline V gene (reference sequence). The CDR3 runs to 15 residues. CDR3 in amino acids: CATQLQPVHNSPLHF. CDR3 bases: TGTGCCACCCAGTTACAGCCAGTTCATAATTCACCCCTCCACTTT.

The chain joins TRBV2 to TRBJ2-1; 8 bases agree with TRBD1. CDR1 is SNHLY and CDR2 is FYNNEI in the germline V gene. This CDR3 contains 15 residues. The junction had 8 bases not matched to a gene; V was cut back by 8 bases and J by 2 bases. CDR3 DNA sequence: TGTGCCAGCGACAGGGGCTGGGATACCTACAATGAGCAGTTCTTC. Translating it yields CASDRGWDTYNEQFF. Together with reference TRBV2 and TRBJ2-1, the CDR3 gives the full variable domain: EPEVTQTPSHQVTQMGQEVILRCVPISNHLYFYWYRQILGQKVEFLVSFYNNEISEKSEIFDDQFSVERPDGSNFTLKIRSTKLEDSAMYFCASDRGWDTYNEQFFGPGTRLTVL.

This clone was recorded a few times. CDR3 DNA sequence: TGTGCCAGTAGTACCCGACAGGGTATGAGGGACTATGGCTACACCTTC. Its translation is CASSTRQGMRDYGYTF. V usage is TRBV19 and J usage is TRBJ1-2; 7 bases are shared with TRBD1. The CDR3 spans 16 residues. The junction had 11 bases not matched to a gene; V was cut back by 4 bases and J by 3 bases. The germline CDR1 and CDR2 sequences are LNHDA and SQIVND (reference sequence).

This clone is a singleton in its sample. This chain uses TRBV6-1 with TRBJ1-1; perhaps TRBD1 as D (5 bases). Germline V gene sequence: CDR1 MNHNS, CDR2 SASEGT. The ends were cut back, 8 bases at V and 0 bases at J, with 10 bases in the middle. The CDR3 runs 13 residues. The CDR3 loop is CASQTVLNTEAFF. DNA of the CDR3: TGTGCCAGCCAGACAGTGCTGAACACTGAAGCTTTCTTT.

The rearrangement joins TRBV15 to TRBJ1-3, with D perhaps matching TRBD1 (5 bases). The V end was cut by 4 bases, the J end by 5 bases, with 21 bases between. Per germline, CDR1 LNHNV and CDR2 YYDKDF (reference sequence). The CDR3 runs 17 residues. CDR3 coding DNA: TGTGCCACCAGCATGCCGTCCGACAGTGACACTCGAAACACCATATATTTT. It is translated as CATSMPSDSDTRNTIYF.

The J gene is TRBJ2-2, the V gene TRBV7-3; D is uncertain. This CDR3 has 15 residues. Germline V gene sequence: CDR1 SGHTA, CDR2 FQGTGA. Trimming took off 2 bases at V and 1 base at J, with 8 bases between the two ends. This chain's CDR3 is CASSLHSLNTGELFF. CDR3 coding DNA: TGTGCCAGCAGCTTACACTCCTTGAACACCGGGGAGCTGTTTTTT.